The clone carrying this T cell receptor beta chain has only a few counts. This record comes from a study of molecular identifiers for immune sequencing clone quantification. TCRdb used MiXCR to reprocess the PCR reads, holding one entry per CDR3 protein. Of 97,000 or so distinct CDR3 sequences listed, 24% are singletons. Sequenced material: naive CD8+ T cells from blood, with Jurkat cell RNA spiked in. Documented subset: FACS-sorted CD8+CD4-CCR7+CD45RA+ naive T cells. This clonotype originated in a human donor in good health. Some libraries in this study had Jurkat cell RNA spiked in.

Here the CDR3 DNA reads TGTGCCAGTCTTGGGGACAGGGTACATGAGCAGTTCTTC. Amino acids: CASLGDRVHEQFF. This rearrangement joins TRBV19 to TRBJ2-1, with 9 bases lining up with TRBD1. The V gene end was trimmed by 8 bases and the J gene end by 8 bases; junction bases not matched to a gene: 7. This CDR3 region has 13 residues. Germline CDR1 reads LNHDA; CDR2 reads SQIVND (reference sequence).